These 21 T cell receptor beta chains were all obtained from the same sample, sequenced in a study of control samples from healthy donors and cancer patients. Only in-frame clones appear in the TCRdb table, and some are missing; sequencing was by immunoSEQ multiplex PCR. In the table there are 150,000 or so clones, about 93% of which are singletons. Sequences were obtained from blood. The receptors originated from a woman aged 25 to 39 in good health.

This chain connects TRBV5-1 to TRBJ1-1; TRBD1 agrees at 8 bases. The CDR3 sequence is 12 residues long. Germline V gene sequence: CDR1 SGHRS, CDR2 YFSETQ. Trimming removed 4 bases from V and 11 bases from J; junction bases left unmatched: 7. DNA of the CDR3: TGCGCCAGCAGCGTAGACAGGGGAGCGGCTTTCTTT. It codes for CASSVDRGAAFF.

With regard to this clone: This sample also contains other DNA sequences that code for the same CDR3. The genes are TRBV29-1 and TRBJ2-2; 7 bases are shared with TRBD2. The CDR3 is 14 amino acids. CDR1 and CDR2 from the germline V gene are SQVTM and ANQGSEA. V lost 6 bases to trimming and J lost 5 bases; unmatched junction nucleotides: 9. The CDR3 is CSVGGGTGTGELFF. The DNA of the CDR3 is TGCAGCGTGGGGGGGGGTACGGGGACCGGGGAGCTGTTTTTT.

This rearrangement joins TRBV28 to TRBJ2-7; TRBD1 aligns across 8 bases. Germline assignment: CDR1 MDHEN and CDR2 SYDVKM. This CDR3 has 13 residues. The V segment lost 10 bases and the J segment 3 bases; nucleotides outside the gene matches: 8. The CDR3 nucleotides are TGTGCCACTACGACAGGGGACCTCTACGAGCAGTACTTC. Translating gives CATTTGDLYEQYF. The variable domain in full, with the rest retrieved from reference TRBV28 and TRBJ2-7, is DVKVTQSSRYLVKRTGEKVFLECVQDMDHENMFWYRQDPGLGLRLIYFSYDVKMKEKGDIPEGYSVSREKKERFSLILESASTNQTSMYLCATTTGDLYEQYFGPGTRLTVT.

The CDR3 DNA reads TGTGCCAGCAGCTCCACTAGACAGGGGGCGTTATACGAGCAGTACTTC. Translated, it gives CASSSTRQGALYEQYF. The chain joins TRBV7-2 to TRBJ2-7, with 10 bases aligning to TRBD1. J gave up 4 bases and V 4 bases, and 10 bases lay outside the gene matches. The CDR3 contains 16 residues. Germline V gene data show CDR1 as SGHTA and CDR2 as FQGNSA.

The chain carries TRBV7-8 and TRBJ2-3; D uncertain. Germline V gives CDR1 SGHVS, CDR2 FQNEAQ. Trimming took 4 bases from V and 8 from J, leaving 7 bases between them. The CDR3 length is 11 residues. In DNA form, the CDR3 reads TGTGCCAGCAGCTCGGATGGTACGCAGTATTTT. Encoded protein: CASSSDGTQYF.

This chain joins TRBV11-2 and TRBJ2-7; possibly TRBD1 for D (6 bases). Trimming cost V 1 base and J 0 bases, with 19 bases left between them. The CDR3 is 18 amino acids. CDR1 is SGHAT, CDR2 FQNNGV, per germline. CDR3 DNA: TGTGCCAGCAGCTTAGTATATGGGGGCGCGATCGCCTCCTACGAGCAGTACTTC. It translates to CASSLVYGGAIASYEQYF.

The chain combines TRBV12-5 with TRBJ2-1; D is ambiguous. V lost 0 bases and J 8 bases, leaving 5 bases between the germline ends. Germline CDR1 is LGHNT and CDR2 is FRNRAP. This CDR3 region has 12 residues. CDR3 amino acids: CASGLVLYEQFF. The CDR3 nucleotides read TGTGCTAGTGGTTTGGTACTGTATGAGCAGTTCTTC.

Only one count was recorded for this clone. This chain connects TRBV7-2 to TRBJ2-1, with 14 bases aligning to TRBD2. The CDR3 has 16 amino acids. V dropped 0 bases and J dropped 13; count of bases not matched to a gene: 8. Germline CDR1 reads SGHTA; CDR2 reads FQGNSA. CDR3 loop: CASSLALLTSGRAQFF. CDR3 sequence (DNA): TGTGCCAGCAGCTTAGCCCTCCTGACTAGCGGGAGGGCCCAGTTCTTC.

The genes are TRBV5-4 and TRBJ2-5; 11 bases fit TRBD2. The germline gives CDR1 SGHNT, CDR2 YYREEE (reference sequence). V shed 2 bases and J 4 bases; nucleotides not matched to a gene: 4. The CDR3 spans 15 residues. The chain's CDR3 is CASSFLAGGRETQYF. The CDR3 DNA follows: TGTGCCAGCAGCTTTCTAGCGGGAGGCAGAGAGACCCAGTACTTC.

The chain combines TRBV11-2 with TRBJ2-5; D is possibly TRBD1 (6 bases). CDR3 length equals 17 residues. Germline CDR1 is SGHAT and CDR2 is FQNNGV. Trimming took off 5 bases at V and 2 bases at J, with 21 bases between the two ends. The CDR3 loop is CASSGGGPLNAQETQYF. The DNA of the CDR3 is TGTGCCAGCAGCGGTGGGGGCCCGCTAAACGCACAAGAGACCCAGTACTTC.

The chain combines TRBV10-3 with TRBJ2-6; maybe TRBD1 (6 bases). The CDR3 has 13 amino acids. Germline V gene data show CDR1 as ENHRY and CDR2 as SYGVKD. Trimming pared 9 bases from V and 4 bases from J, leaving 10 bases between. CDR3 in amino acids: CAIQGTGANVLTF. CDR3 nucleotides: TGTGCCATACAGGGCACCGGGGCCAACGTCCTGACTTTC.

J is TRBJ2-3 and V is TRBV11-2; tentatively, D is TRBD2 (5 bases). Germline V gene sequence: CDR1 SGHAT, CDR2 FQNNGV. V was shortened by 5 bases and J by 2 bases, with 14 bases between the two germline ends. The CDR3 consists of 15 residues. The CDR3 sequence is CASSTGVVATDTQYF. The CDR3 DNA follows: TGTGCCAGCAGCACCGGGGTCGTCGCCACAGATACGCAGTATTTT.

CDR3 bases: TGTGCCTGGAGTGTACCTATATGGGGCGAAAAACAAAATGGCTACACCTTC. Amino acids: CAWSVPIWGEKQNGYTF. The chain employs TRBV30 and TRBJ1-2, with a possible D match to TRBD1 (5 bases). Trimming cost V 0 bases and J 6 bases, with 23 bases left between them. Germline V CDR1 and CDR2: GTSNPN, SVGIG (reference sequence). This CDR3 has 17 residues.

This clone was seen only once. This sequence joins TRBV15 and TRBJ2-1; 14 bases align to TRBD2. J lost 2 bases, V lost 3 bases, and 9 bases had no gene match. The CDR3 sequence is 19 residues long. The germline gives CDR1 LNHNV, CDR2 YYDKDF (reference sequence). CDR3 DNA: TGTGCCACCAGCAGCACGACTAGCGGGAGGGCCTACGCCTACAATGAGCAGTTCTTC. Amino acid sequence: CATSSTTSGRAYAYNEQFF.

The V call is TRBV11-2, the J call TRBJ2-5; TRBD2 aligns across 7 bases. The CDR3 is 16 residues long. V shed 6 bases and J 5 bases; nucleotides not matched to a gene: 15. Germline lookup yields CDR1 SGHAT and CDR2 FQNNGV. The CDR3 DNA is TGTGCCAGCAGGGGGGAGGGCGGTCCCCTCGGGGAGACCCAGTACTTC. It yields the protein CASRGEGGPLGETQYF.

This clone was seen only once. The chain couples TRBV28 to TRBJ2-7; D unclear. The CDR3 length is 13 residues. In germline, CDR1 is MDHEN, CDR2 SYDVKM. V was clipped by 8 bases and J by 4 bases, with 15 bases between them. This chain's CDR3 is CASGQPLPYEQYF. CDR3 nucleotides: TGTGCCAGCGGTCAACCTCTCCCTTACGAGCAGTACTTC. Together with reference TRBV28 and TRBJ2-7, the CDR3 gives the full variable domain: DVKVTQSSRYLVKRTGEKVFLECVQDMDHENMFWYRQDPGLGLRLIYFSYDVKMKEKGDIPEGYSVSREKKERFSLILESASTNQTSMYLCASGQPLPYEQYFGPGTRLTVT.

The gene calls are TRBV5-5 and TRBJ1-6, with D unresolved. This CDR3 region has 16 residues. Germline V gives CDR1 SGHKS, CDR2 YYEKEE (reference sequence). V lost 1 base and J 0 bases, leaving 8 bases between the germline ends. CDR3 coding DNA: TGTGCCAGCAGCTTGCTTCAAACCTCCTATAATTCACCCCTCCACTTT. Translating it yields CASSLLQTSYNSPLHF.

The rearrangement uses TRBV10-3 and TRBJ2-7; tentative D call: TRBD1 (5 bases). The CDR3 runs 14 residues. Germline CDR1 is ENHRY and CDR2 is SYGVKD. Between the trimmed V and J ends, which lost 3 bases and 2 bases, there was a span of 11 bases. The DNA for the CDR3 is TGTGCCATCAGTGATTCGGACAACACCTACGAGCAGTACTTC. This sequence encodes CAISDSDNTYEQYF.

This chain links TRBV15 with TRBJ1-5; no definite D call. The CDR3 covers 14 residues. Germline V lookup: CDR1 LNHNV, CDR2 YYDKDF (reference sequence). Trimming removed 0 bases from V and 4 bases from J, with 7 bases in between. The CDR3 protein is CATSRDARNQPQHF. In DNA form, the CDR3 reads TGTGCCACCAGCAGAGATGCGCGGAATCAGCCCCAGCATTTT.

Only one count was recorded for this clone. The gene calls are TRBV29-1 and TRBJ2-1; TRBD1 agrees at 7 bases. Germline V gives CDR1 SQVTM, CDR2 ANQGSEA. The CDR3 covers 12 residues. V gave up 6 bases and J gave up 1 base; unmatched junction bases: 0. In DNA form, the CDR3 reads TGCAGCGTCAGGGGGTCCTACAATGAGCAGTTCTTC. Translation: CSVRGSYNEQFF.

This clone was counted a single time. V and J are TRBV6-1 and TRBJ1-4; no reliable D call. Germline lookup yields CDR1 MNHNS and CDR2 SASEGT. The V and J ends lost 1 base and 4 bases respectively, with 10 bases between them. There are 15 residues in the CDR3. CDR3 coding DNA: TGTGCCAGCAGTGAAGGTCGGTCCGGTAATGAAAAACTGTTTTTT. Protein: CASSEGRSGNEKLFF.